A single sample is the source of the 17 T cell receptor beta chains below, sequenced in a study of CD8 T cells in Susac syndrome. The RNA input was roughly 0.5 to 1 ug, and it was reverse transcribed with random hexamers. TCRdb re-called the immunoSEQ multiplex PCR reads with MiXCR, one entry per CDR3 protein. The sample records about 190,000 distinct CDR3 sequences, over 90% being singletons. The source material was CD8+ T cells from PBMCs. The receptors stem from a human donor with Susac syndrome.

This clonotype was counted once. This chain uses TRBV30 with TRBJ1-1; D remains unclear. The CDR3 loop spans 13 amino acids. The germline gives CDR1 GTSNPN, CDR2 SVGIG (reference sequence). V lost 1 base and J 6 bases, leaving 12 bases between the germline ends. The CDR3 nucleotides read TGTGCCTGGAGTGCCCGGGGAAGCGCTGAAGCTTTCTTT. Residues: CAWSARGSAEAFF. Based on the CDR3 plus reference TRBV30 and TRBJ1-1, the full variable domain is SQTIHQWPATLVQPVGSPLSLECTVEGTSNPNLYWYRQAAGRGLQLLFYSVGIGQISSEVPQNLSASRPQDRQFILSSKKLLLSDSGFYLCAWSARGSAEAFFGQGTRLTVV.

The chain combines TRBV4-1 with TRBJ2-5, with D possibly matching TRBD1 (5 bases). Looked up from germline, CDR1 is MGHRA and CDR2 is YSYEKL. The CDR3 totals 15 residues. V was shortened by 0 bases and J by 5 bases, with 13 bases between the two germline ends. CDR3 nucleotides: TGCGCCAGCAGCCAAGAGGTTCGGCCAGGGGAGACCCAGTACTTC. This gives the protein CASSQEVRPGETQYF.

This clonotype has a single count. The genes are TRBV7-6 and TRBJ2-7; weak D call: TRBD2 (5 bases). Trimming left V 4 bases short and J 5 bases short, with 6 bases between. CDR1 SGHVS and CDR2 FNYEAQ come from the germline V gene. The CDR3 totals 11 residues. The CDR3 coding sequence is TGTGCCAGCAGCTCTAGCAACGAGCAGTACTTC. Its translation: CASSSSNEQYF.

CDR3 in amino acids: CSDSSGAYAEAFF. DNA of the CDR3: TGCAGCGACTCCTCAGGGGCTTATGCTGAAGCTTTCTTT. The chain joins TRBV29-1 to TRBJ1-1; maybe TRBD1 (6 bases). V was trimmed by 7 bases and J by 6 bases, leaving 18 bases between them. Germline V gene sequence: CDR1 SQVTM, CDR2 ANQGSEA. The CDR3 is made up of 13 amino acids.

CDR3 bases: TGTGCCAGCAGCTTAGGCGGTGTACACTACGAGCAGTACTTC. It encodes CASSLGGVHYEQYF. V is TRBV7-9 and J is TRBJ2-7, with no clear D. Germline CDR1 reads SEHNR; CDR2 reads FQNEAQ (reference sequence). V lost 1 base to trimming and J lost 3 bases, with 10 bases between them. The length of the CDR3 is 14 residues.

This sequence joins TRBV12-3 or TRBV12-4 and TRBJ1-2; D gene ambiguous. The CDR3 contains 12 residues. The V end was cut by 3 bases, the J end by 6 bases, with 8 bases between. CDR3 nucleotides: TGTGCCAGCAGTTTTAACCTGGATGGCTACACCTTC. This codes for CASSFNLDGYTF.

V usage is TRBV6-5 and J usage is TRBJ2-2; tentatively, D is TRBD1 or TRBD2 (5 bases each). Germline V gene sequence: CDR1 MNHEY, CDR2 SVGAGI. The CDR3 loop spans 15 amino acids. V gave up 6 bases and J gave up 7 bases, with 18 bases separating them. The CDR3 nucleotides read TGTGCCAGCAGCCTTCTCGCGGAGAGGGGCGGGGAGCTGTTTTTT. Translation gives CASSLLAERGGELFF.

V and J are TRBV19 and TRBJ2-1; 12 bases fit TRBD2. The CDR3 runs to 14 residues. V lost 10 bases to trimming and J lost 8 bases; unmatched junction nucleotides: 9. Germline-derived CDR1 and CDR2 are LNHDA and SQIVND (reference sequence). DNA for the CDR3: TGTGCCACTATACTGACTAGCGGGGGCGATGAGCAGTTCTTC. It translates to CATILTSGGDEQFF.

V is TRBV3-1 and J is TRBJ2-5; tentatively, D is TRBD2 (6 bases). Germline CDR1 reads LGHDT; CDR2 reads YNNKEL (reference sequence). Between the trimmed V and J ends, which lost 4 bases and 5 bases, there was a span of 23 bases. The CDR3 covers 17 residues. The CDR3 protein is CASSPTRLVRDGETQYF. The CDR3, as DNA: TGTGCCAGCAGCCCTACTCGACTAGTCAGGGACGGGGAGACCCAGTACTTC.

J is TRBJ2-1 and V is TRBV9; D is tentatively TRBD1 or TRBD2 (6 bases each). Germline loops: CDR1 SGDLS, CDR2 YYNGEE. The CDR3 length is 14 residues. Trimming removed 1 base at V and 5 bases at J, with 10 bases between. CDR3 loop: CASSVTGADNEQFF. As DNA, the CDR3 is TGTGCCAGCAGCGTAACGGGGGCAGACAATGAGCAGTTCTTC.

This chain links TRBV4-2 with TRBJ2-3; 10 nucleotides line up with TRBD2. The CDR3 length is 16 residues. The junction had 7 bases not matched to a gene; V was cut back by 3 bases and J by 4 bases. The germline gives CDR1 LGHNA, CDR2 YNFKEQ. CDR3 DNA sequence: TGTGCCAGCAGCCACCAGCGGGAGGGCCATGCAGATACGCAGTATTTT. Its translation: CASSHQREGHADTQYF.

The chain couples TRBV10-3 to TRBJ2-2; 9 nucleotides align to TRBD1. The length of the CDR3 is 13 residues. J lost 5 bases, V lost 8 bases, and 3 bases had no gene match. The V gene's germline CDR1 is ENHRY and CDR2 SYGVKD. CDR3 bases: TGTGCCATCGCGGGGACAGGGACCGGGGAGCTGTTTTTT. Protein product: CAIAGTGTGELFF.

V usage is TRBV5-1 and J usage is TRBJ2-1, with a tentative D call TRBD2 (6 bases). Germline loops: CDR1 SGHRS, CDR2 YFSETQ. This CDR3 comprises 17 residues. The V and J ends lost 8 bases and 4 bases respectively, with 25 bases between them. CDR3 bases: TGCGCCAGTAGCGACCTGGCTGGCGGGACGGCTTACAATGAGCAGTTCTTC. Translated: CASSDLAGGTAYNEQFF.

The gene calls are TRBV2 and TRBJ1-2, with D maybe TRBD1 (5 bases). The length of the CDR3 is 12 residues. Germline CDR1 is SNHLY and CDR2 is FYNNEI. V was shortened by 4 bases and J by 7 bases, with 10 bases between the two germline ends. CDR3 residues: CASSGFGAGYTF. In DNA, the CDR3 is TGTGCCAGCAGTGGGTTTGGGGCTGGCTACACCTTC.

The chain recombines TRBV2 with TRBJ1-5, with D unclear. The V gene's germline CDR1 is SNHLY and CDR2 FYNNEI. Trimming took 5 bases from V and 6 from J, leaving 11 bases between them. The CDR3 has 13 amino acids. Here the CDR3 reads CASSKEKGQPQHF. The CDR3 region has the DNA TGTGCCAGCAGTAAAGAAAAGGGTCAGCCCCAGCATTTT.

The J gene is TRBJ1-5, the V gene TRBV4-1, with D uncertain. Trimming stripped 1 base from V and 7 bases from J, with 11 bases between. The V gene's germline CDR1 is MGHRA and CDR2 YSYEKL. The CDR3 is 14 amino acids. The CDR3 nucleotides are TGCGCCAGCAGCCAAGGCGGGAGAAACCAGCCCCAGCATTTT. Translation: CASSQGGRNQPQHF.

The rearrangement joins TRBV3-1 to TRBJ1-1; D gene uncertain. The ends were cut back, 3 bases at V and 4 bases at J, with 12 bases in the middle. The CDR3 covers 14 residues. CDR1 LGHDT and CDR2 YNNKEL come from the germline V gene (reference sequence). For the CDR3, the DNA is TGTGCCAGCAGCCAGGCGGACCGGCCCACTGAAGCTTTCTTT. Amino acids: CASSQADRPTEAFF.